This TCR beta chain was captured in a study of blood T cell repertoires in COVID-19 (dated by TCRdb to 2020 to 2022). Background for the entire study: Collaborator samples came from the United States, Italy and Spain and covered acute and convalescent phases of COVID-19. The prospective study material was composed of cDNA or gDNA derived from T cells, B-cell-depleted T cells, or PBMCs. Deeply sampled blood TCRbeta repertoires from subjects exposed to, actively infected with, or recovered from COVID-19 were included in the dataset. The repertoires were made available in a free public database intended to serve as a resource for research on the immune response to SARS-CoV-2. Samples came from the ongoing ImmuneRACE study (first 160 participants) plus 1,254 subjects from 6 global collaborators. Nearly every sample came with metadata listing a de-identified subject ID, COVID-19 status, age in years and sex. Where available, HLA class I and class II types were taken from metadata supplied by the sample provider and were not determined by assay-based typing. Points the paper makes about the study in general: The amount of clinical and demographic metadata varied by source and participant and was provided uncurated.

Whole blood was collected in K2EDTA tubes by collaborating institutions according to the institutions' own protocols. For TCRbeta analysis, collaborator samples were shipped as frozen whole blood, as isolated PBMCs, or as DNA extracted from either sample type. TCRbeta CDR3 regions were amplified from genomic DNA by means of the immunoSEQ Assay, a bias-controlled multiplex PCR. On the study's bioinformatics: Within the assay, amplification of reference gene primers was used to estimate how many nucleated cells each sample contained. To quantify the absolute abundance of each unique TCRbeta CDR3 rearrangement, sequence reads were collapsed and filtered. For each sample, productive Simpson clonality was calculated by taking the square root of Simpson's diversity index across productive rearrangements. The immuneACCESS repertoire file appears here via TCRdb, limited to in-frame rearrangements. These files lack a portion of the clones; in checked studies, under half of the deficit traces to unresolved V genes, and the cause of the others is not known. D and trimming come from the DNA, and the V and J calls and clone size come from that table. Across this sample there are approximately 210,000 clones, with roughly four fifths seen only once. The ten largest clones add up to more than 10% of the sample.

The V end loses 3 bases and the J end loses 6 bases, and a stretch of 12 bases separates them. Taken from the germline V gene (reference sequence), the CDR1 and CDR2 loops are LNHDA and SQIVND. From cysteine to phenylalanine, the CDR3 is 15 amino acids long. The only DNA kept is the CDR3, 45 bases in frame from the first base. Notes on this clone: Its antigen target is currently unknown. Base quality data are lacking; no much larger clone is found one base away.

The specimen was peripheral blood. The source of this sequence is a woman aged 40 to 55 with acute or convalescent COVID-19. The sequence joins TRBV19 to TRBJ1-6; there is no confident call for the D gene. The CDR3 protein sequence reads: CASSIEGNGNSPLHF. The DNA sequence is TGTGCCAGTAGTATTGAGGGAAACGGTAATTCACCCCTCCACTTT.